The clone carrying this T cell receptor beta chain occurred a few times. Its antigen is unidentified. The sample is drawn from a study of post-analysis software for immune sequencing data. The CDR3 runs 18 residues. Germline values: CDR1 SGHRS, CDR2 YFSETQ. J was trimmed by 2 bases and V by 0 bases; bases with no gene match: 12. Presence of unique molecular identifiers characterized the TCR beta cDNA libraries. TCRdb called the PCR reads again in MiXCR, with one record for every CDR3 protein. Of approximately 630,000 distinct CDR3 sequences detected, roughly three fifths appear once; the ten largest clones hold roughly 10%. Study-level findings and limits: Relative to controls, patients had about 5 TRBV segments at higher frequency, with TRBV5-6, TRBV5-1 and TRBV20-1 among these.

Sequenced input: blood. This TCR came from a girl aged 2-15 years with multiple sclerosis. The V call is TRBV5-1, the J call TRBJ2-7, with 9 bases that match TRBD2. CDR3 residues: CASSLAGTSGPPTYEQYF. The CDR3 DNA is TGCGCCAGCAGCTTGGCGGGAACTAGCGGGCCACCCACCTACGAGCAGTACTTC.